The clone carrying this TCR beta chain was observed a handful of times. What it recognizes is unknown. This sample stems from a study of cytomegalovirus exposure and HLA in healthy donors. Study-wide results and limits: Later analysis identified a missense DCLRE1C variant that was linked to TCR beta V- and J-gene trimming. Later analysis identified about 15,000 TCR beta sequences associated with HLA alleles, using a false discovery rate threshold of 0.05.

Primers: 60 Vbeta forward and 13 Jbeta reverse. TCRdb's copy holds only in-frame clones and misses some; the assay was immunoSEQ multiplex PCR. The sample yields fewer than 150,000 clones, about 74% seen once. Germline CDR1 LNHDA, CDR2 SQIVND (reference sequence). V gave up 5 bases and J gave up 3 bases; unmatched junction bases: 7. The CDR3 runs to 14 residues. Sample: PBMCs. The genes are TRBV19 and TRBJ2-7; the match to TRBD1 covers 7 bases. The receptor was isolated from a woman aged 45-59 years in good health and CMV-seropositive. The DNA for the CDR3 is TGTGCCAGTAGTCCCGCCGGGACAGACTACGAGCAGTACTTC. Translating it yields CASSPAGTDYEQYF.